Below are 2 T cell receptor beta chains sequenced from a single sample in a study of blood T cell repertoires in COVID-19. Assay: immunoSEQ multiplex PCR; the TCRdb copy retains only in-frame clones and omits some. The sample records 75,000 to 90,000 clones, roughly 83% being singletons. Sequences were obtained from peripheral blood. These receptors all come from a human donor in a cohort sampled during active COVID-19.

CDR3 DNA sequence: TGCGCCAGCAGTTCAGGGACAGATAATTCACCCCTCCACTTT. Translated: CASSSGTDNSPLHF. The chain employs TRBV5-1 and TRBJ1-6; TRBD1 agrees at 7 bases. The V segment lost 5 bases and the J segment 5 bases; nucleotides outside the gene matches: 4. The germline V gene encodes CDR1 SGHRS and CDR2 YFSETQ. The CDR3 contains 14 residues.

The CDR3 DNA reads TGTGCCAGCAGTTTCCAGGACAGGGGGTCGGAGACCCAGTACTTC. Amino acid sequence: CASSFQDRGSETQYF. The chain is built from TRBV28 and TRBJ2-5; TRBD1 aligns across 10 bases. Germline values: CDR1 MDHEN, CDR2 SYDVKM. The CDR3 is made up of 15 amino acids. V gave up 3 bases and J gave up 5 bases; unmatched junction bases: 6.